This entry lists 6 T cell receptor beta chains sequenced from one sample in a study of T cell repertoires in cytomegalovirus infection. From the reads, TCRdb called clonotypes with MiXCR, one entry per CDR3 protein. The sample carries around 110,000 distinct CDR3 sequences, 10% recorded once. Their recognized antigens are unknown. Sequencing was carried out using PBMCs, sequenced either directly or after in vitro stimulation (not recorded which). The receptors were gathered from a human donor in good health (CMV status not recorded). Some clones in this sample may be carry-over from other donors' samples.

This clonotype was recorded many times. The CDR3 DNA reads as TGTGCCAGCAGTCACTTTCCGGGACTAGGTGGAGAGACCCAGTACTTC. Its protein product is CASSHFPGLGGETQYF. The V and J genes are TRBV11-2 and TRBJ2-5, with 8 bases matching TRBD2. CDR1 and CDR2 from the germline V gene are SGHAT and FQNNGV. J lost 4 bases, V lost 6 bases, and 13 bases had no gene match. This CDR3 comprises 16 residues.

This clonotype has ten or more counts. The chain combines TRBV12-3 or TRBV12-4 with TRBJ2-1; D tentatively fits TRBD1 or TRBD2 (5 bases each). The CDR3 contains 16 residues. V was clipped by 10 bases and J by 0 bases, with 19 bases between them. CDR3 loop: CATTLGGIYSYNEQFF. The CDR3 nucleotides read TGTGCCACTACACTTGGGGGTATTTACTCCTACAATGAGCAGTTCTTC.

The chain recombines TRBV7-2 with TRBJ1-2; the match to TRBD1 covers 11 bases. Germline V gives CDR1 SGHTA, CDR2 FQGNSA. The CDR3 has 15 amino acids. Trimming took 4 bases from V and 7 from J; bases not matched to a gene: 8. CDR3 protein: CASSSGGGTGGGYTF. CDR3 nucleotide sequence: TGTGCCAGCAGCTCGGGGGGGGGGACAGGGGGTGGCTACACCTTC.

This clonotype has a count of ten or more. CDR3 region: CATSEELTKAGSQPQHF. The DNA for the CDR3 is TGTGCCACCAGCGAAGAATTAACAAAGGCGGGTAGCCAGCCCCAGCATTTT. The chain links TRBV15 to TRBJ1-5; D ambiguous. Trimming removed 5 bases from V and 7 bases from J, with 24 bases in between. This CDR3 spans 17 amino acids. Germline V gene lookup returns CDR1 LNHNV and CDR2 YYDKDF (reference sequence).

This clonotype was counted at least ten times. This chain uses TRBV15 with TRBJ2-1; 9 nucleotides agree with TRBD2. This CDR3 region has 17 residues. The V segment lost 0 bases and the J segment 7 bases; nucleotides outside the gene matches: 10. The germline V gene has CDR1 LNHNV and CDR2 YYDKDF (reference sequence). The DNA for the CDR3 is TGTGCCACCAGCAGAGATTATAGACTAGCGGTTGGGAATGAGCAGTTCTTC. Its protein product is CATSRDYRLAVGNEQFF.

Ten or more counts support this clonotype. This chain uses TRBV20-1 with TRBJ2-2; 8 nucleotides align to TRBD2. Trimming cost V 0 bases and J 5 bases; bases outside gene matches: 8. The V gene's germline CDR1 is DFQATT and CDR2 SNEGSKA (reference sequence). CDR3 length: 16 residues. CDR3: CSARDEREWGTGELFF. The CDR3 region has the DNA TGCAGTGCTAGAGATGAGCGGGAGTGGGGTACCGGGGAGCTGTTTTTT.